These T cell receptor beta chains were read from a single sample in a study of shared clonotypes between healthy human individuals. Profiled with immunoSEQ multiplex PCR; TCRdb holds only in-frame clones, not every one. The table records 2 million or so clones, 85% to 95% of them present only once. Source material: naive CD4+ T cells sorted from blood. All receptors derive from a young man in good health. The conserved cysteine and the conserved F or W are not part of the CDR3 here. A D gene is named only where the DNA matches it firmly.

TRBV7-9 | NA | 11 | ASSLERNTEAF
TRBV6-5 | NA | 11 | ASSRGFNYGYT
TRBV9 | TRBD2 | 14 | ASSLLGGLNTGELF
TRBV5-1 | NA | 14 | ASKGYEGLPWDEQF
TRBV7-6 | NA | 14 | ASSLTGFATNEKLF
TRBV10-3 | NA | 12 | AISFTSGTGELF
TRBV30 | TRBD1 | 13 | AWSHGQGGNQPQH
TRBV6-1 | NA | 13 | ASSGTSGNESPLH
TRBV7-9 | TRBD1 | 13 | ASSSRQGSNTEAF
TRBV10-2 | NA | 13 | ASRPLLQGTGELF
TRBV30 | TRBD1 | 12 | AWLPGQKYNEQF
TRBV9 | TRBD1 | 13 | ASSATDRSNEKLF
TRBV2 | TRBD1 | 13 | ASSKETGGTQPQH
TRBV7-9 | NA | 14 | ASSLIRGAGANVLT
TRBV19 | TRBD1 | 13 | ASSPYRTGGDEQF
TRBV30 | NA | 13 | AWTRGTPGLETQY
TRBV9 | NA | 14 | ASSVGQGQSGNTIY
TRBV6-1 | NA | 13 | ASSEAAVGANVLT
TRBV21-1 | NA | 15 | ASSKLGGDSLSYEQY
TRBV6-5 | TRBD1 | 13 | ASSSETGGHQPQH
TRBV5-1 | NA | 13 | ASSLSRSQGDTQY
TRBV5-1 | TRBD1 | 12 | ASSVGQGSYEQY
TRBV30 | NA | 11 | AWSGQRRETQY
TRBV9 | TRBD2 | 12 | ASSVGASGNTQY
TRBV5-1 | NA | 13 | ASSPRTDRTGELF
TRBV30 | NA | 9 | AWRQGNTIY
TRBV10-3 | TRBD1 | 13 | AISTGGLGGNTIY
TRBV6-5 | NA | 11 | ASSRSPRETQY
TRBV6-5 | NA | 11 | ASSFLRDQPQH
TRBV7-9 | NA | 12 | ASTRAAGTGELF
TRBV5-4 | NA | 10 | ASSLGTYEQY
TRBV14 | TRBD1 | 15 | ASSRRLSRGLNEKLF
TRBV7-9 | NA | 13 | ASTDPRGAVTEAF
TRBV19 | TRBD1 | 13 | ASSMGTGGTDTQY
TRBV5-1 | NA | 10 | ASSLDFYEQY
TRBV6-5 | TRBD2 | 12 | ASRLAGAQETQY
TRBV18 | NA | 10 | ASSPDRGEQF
TRBV19 | NA | 14 | ASSISGGRWAYEQY
TRBV10-3 | NA | 12 | AISDLGQGGGYT
TRBV9 | NA | 14 | ASSVGGTPVADTQY